This TCR beta chain was found in a study of metastatic and nonmetastatic thyroid tumors. The germline gives CDR1 MNHNS, CDR2 SASEGT. V lost 4 bases to trimming and J lost 2 bases, with 13 bases between them. CDR3 length: 15 residues. Every patient was untreated before thyroid surgery. TCRdb re-called the PCR reads via MiXCR. The data contain fewer than 7,500 clones, about 32% of them singletons. The source is a female donor with papillary thyroid cancer or a benign thyroid nodule (not recorded which). Some clones in this sample may be carry-over from other donors' samples. The rearrangement joins TRBV6-1 to TRBJ2-3, with D maybe TRBD2 (6 bases). Source material: tumor tissue. DNA of the CDR3: TGTGCCAGCAGTGCGGGACTCCTTCACACAGATACGCAGTATTTT. This codes for CASSAGLLHTDTQYF.